The 32 T cell receptor beta chains below come from one sample, sequenced in a study of T cells in Graves' hyperthyroidism and ophthalmopathy. Regions amplified from RNA transcripts were the TCR beta CDR3 regions. When the TCR CDR3 underwent first-round RT-PCR, the HTBI primer set was used. TCRdb fed the multiplex PCR reads into MiXCR, producing one record per CDR3 protein. The table shows about 540,000 distinct CDR3 sequences, with around 46% occurring only once. The source material was peripheral blood or thyroid tissue (not recorded which). Receptors originate from a young woman with Graves' hyperthyroidism.

The chain recombines TRBV11-2 with TRBJ1-1; D possibly corresponds to TRBD1 (6 bases). There are 14 residues in the CDR3. Germline V gene sequence: CDR1 SGHAT, CDR2 FQNNGV. The ends were cut back, 6 bases at V and 5 bases at J, with 16 bases in the middle. CDR3 bases: TGTGCCAGCAGTTTCCACAGGGTGGGGACTGAAGCTTTCTTT. Protein sequence: CASSFHRVGTEAFF.

The chain joins TRBV6-5 to TRBJ1-5, with D hard to call. The CDR3 consists of 12 residues. Germline V gene sequence: CDR1 MNHEY, CDR2 SVGAGI. Trimming left V 1 base short and J 5 bases short, with 3 bases between. The CDR3 is CASSYFHQPQHF. CDR3 nucleotides: TGTGCCAGCAGTTACTTCCATCAGCCCCAGCATTTT.

The chain carries TRBV7-9 and TRBJ2-7; TRBD2 is a possible D gene (5 bases). This CDR3 spans 14 amino acids. Germline V gene data show CDR1 as SEHNR and CDR2 as FQNEAQ (reference sequence). Trimming stripped 1 base from V and 2 bases from J, with 9 bases between. CDR3 residues: CASSLDTGTYEQYF. CDR3 DNA: TGTGCCAGCAGCTTAGATACCGGGACCTACGAGCAGTACTTC.

V usage is TRBV7-9 and J usage is TRBJ2-7; no clear D. Trimming stripped 1 base from V and 0 bases from J, with 10 bases between. Germline CDR1 is SEHNR and CDR2 is FQNEAQ (reference sequence). The CDR3 runs 15 residues. The CDR3 bases are TGTGCCAGCAGCTTAGTATATTTGAGCTCCTACGAGCAGTACTTC. Encoded protein: CASSLVYLSSYEQYF. Full variable domain (remainder filled in from reference TRBV7-9 and TRBJ2-7): DTGVSQNPRHKITKRGQNVTFRCDPISEHNRLYWYRQTLGQGPEFLTYFQNEAQLEKSRLLSDRFSAERPKGSFSTLEIQRTEQGDSAMYLCASSLVYLSSYEQYFGPGTRLTVT.

This clonotype was counted between two and nine times. The V gene is TRBV20-1, the J gene TRBJ1-3; no clear D gene. V was shortened by 1 base and J by 2 bases, with 6 bases between the two germline ends. The germline gives CDR1 DFQATT, CDR2 SNEGSKA (reference sequence). The CDR3 is made up of 13 amino acids. The CDR3 nucleotides are TGCAGTGCTAGAGTCACAGCTGGAAACACCATATATTTT. This codes for CSARVTAGNTIYF.

Only a few counts were recorded for this clonotype. J is TRBJ2-7 and V is TRBV7-3; D may be TRBD1 (6 bases). The V end was cut by 3 bases, the J end by 6 bases, with 9 bases between. The CDR3 has 12 residues. Germline V CDR1 and CDR2: SGHTA, FQGTGA. CDR3 sequence (DNA): TGTGCCAGCAGCTTTCAAGGGGGCGAGCAGTACTTC. It yields the protein CASSFQGGEQYF.

In its sample, this clonotype was seen a few times. The chain carries TRBV7-8 and TRBJ2-3; no clear D gene. This CDR3 has 14 amino acids. V was clipped by 5 bases and J by 0 bases, with 9 bases between them. Germline-derived CDR1 and CDR2 are SGHVS and FQNEAQ. The CDR3 bases are TGTGCCAGCAGCCTCAGCCCTAGCACAGATACGCAGTATTTT. Translating it yields CASSLSPSTDTQYF. Based on the CDR3 plus reference TRBV7-8 and TRBJ2-3, the full variable domain is GAGVSQSPRYKVAKRGQDVALRCDPISGHVSLFWYQQALGQGPEFLTYFQNEAQLDKSGLPSDRFFAERPEGSVSTLKIQRTQQEDSAVYLCASSLSPSTDTQYFGPGTRLTVL.

This clonotype turned up a few times. This sequence joins TRBV7-8 and TRBJ1-2, with TRBD1 identical over 9 bases. The CDR3 sequence is 16 residues long. The germline V gene encodes CDR1 SGHVS and CDR2 FQNEAQ. The junction had 6 bases not matched to a gene; V was cut back by 4 bases and J by 0 bases. This CDR3 is CASSSQHRGPNYGYTF. In nucleotides, the CDR3 is TGTGCCAGCAGCTCCCAACACAGGGGGCCTAACTATGGCTACACCTTC.

A note on this clonotype: Given a much more abundant clone one base away, this may be a read error. The V and J genes are TRBV10-3 and TRBJ2-2, with D perhaps TRBD1 or TRBD2 (5 bases each). The CDR3 has 13 residues. The germline V gene encodes CDR1 ENHRY and CDR2 SYGVKD. The V end lost 10 bases, the J end lost 2 bases, and 11 bases lay between the germline ends. The CDR3 DNA sequence: TGTGCCACGTCATGGGACAACACCGGGGAGCTGTTTTTT. Translation: CATSWDNTGELFF.

The CDR3 DNA follows: TGCGCCAGCAGCTTGGGACTAGCGGGAGGGCTGTCCTACGAGCAGTACTTC. Translated, it gives CASSLGLAGGLSYEQYF. The chain employs TRBV5-1 and TRBJ2-7; TRBD2 agrees at 14 bases. Germline V gene sequence: CDR1 SGHRS, CDR2 YFSETQ. The J segment lost 1 base and the V segment lost 0 bases, leaving 3 bases of the junction unmatched. The CDR3 totals 17 residues.

The chain links TRBV7-9 to TRBJ1-2, with D possibly being TRBD1 (5 bases). Germline loops: CDR1 SEHNR, CDR2 FQNEAQ (reference sequence). V gave up 5 bases and J gave up 4 bases, with 14 bases separating them. This CDR3 has 14 residues. The CDR3 bases are TGTGCCAGCAGCCGGGGGGGATTCAGCTATGGCTACACCTTC. This translates into CASSRGGFSYGYTF.

J is TRBJ1-1 and V is TRBV19, with a weak D call TRBD1 (5 bases). V was cut by 6 bases and J by 2 bases, with 13 bases left in between. Germline loops: CDR1 LNHDA, CDR2 SQIVND (reference sequence). CDR3 length: 14 amino acids. The CDR3, as DNA: TGTGCCAGTAGCATACAGGTGTTTAACACTGAAGCTTTCTTT. It specifies CASSIQVFNTEAFF.

The rearrangement joins TRBV25-1 to TRBJ1-2; D may be TRBD1 (5 bases). Trimming removed 6 bases from V and 0 bases from J, with 14 bases in between. In germline, CDR1 is MGHDK, CDR2 SYGVNS. The CDR3 runs to 15 residues. In DNA form, the CDR3 reads TGTGCCAGCAGGACGGGGGGGTGGACTAACTATGGCTACACCTTC. Translating gives CASRTGGWTNYGYTF.

The chain uses TRBV10-3 and TRBJ1-2, with D perhaps TRBD1 (6 bases). Germline lookup yields CDR1 ENHRY and CDR2 SYGVKD. CDR3 length: 13 amino acids. The ends were cut back, 7 bases at V and 2 bases at J, with 11 bases in the middle. The CDR3 protein is CAITRGENYGYTF. The CDR3 nucleotides read TGTGCCATCACCAGGGGAGAGAACTATGGCTACACCTTC.

J is TRBJ2-7 and V is TRBV5-6; 9 bases agree with TRBD2. The CDR3 covers 17 residues. The V segment lost 3 bases and the J segment 1 base; nucleotides outside the gene matches: 11. CDR1 SGHDT and CDR2 YYEEEE come from the germline V gene. CDR3: CASSSGSSLAGSYEQYF. CDR3 coding DNA: TGTGCCAGCAGCTCTGGTTCCAGTCTAGCGGGATCCTACGAGCAGTACTTC.

The gene calls are TRBV12-3 or TRBV12-4 and TRBJ2-5; D remains unclear. V was pared by 7 bases and J by 1 base, with 19 bases between. This CDR3 has 16 amino acids. The CDR3 DNA follows: TGTGCCAGCATTTCCCCCTTTGGCCCAATCCAAGAGACCCAGTACTTC. This translates into CASISPFGPIQETQYF.

This chain connects TRBV11-2 to TRBJ2-5, with 8 bases aligning to TRBD2. Germline V gene data show CDR1 as SGHAT and CDR2 as FQNNGV. There are 18 residues in the CDR3. V trimming: 5 bases; J trimming: 8 bases; junction bases outside the gene matches: 22. The CDR3 DNA is TGTGCCAGCAGCCCCGTCGGGGGGGTGCGCTACCTTTGGAGAACCCAGTACTTC. This sequence encodes CASSPVGGVRYLWRTQYF.

The chain joins TRBV20-1 to TRBJ1-1; 11 bases match TRBD1. The CDR3 spans 12 residues. Looked up from germline, CDR1 is DFQATT and CDR2 is SNEGSKA (reference sequence). CDR3 sequence (DNA): TGCAGAGGGGGACAGGGGGTGACTGAAGCTTTCTTT. Residues: CRGGQGVTEAFF.

On this clonotype: Relative to the germline gene, one junction end is altered; a read error may explain this. The chain recombines TRBV7-2 with TRBJ1-1; D remains unclear. CDR3 length: 15 residues. Germline assignment: CDR1 SGHTA and CDR2 FQGNSA. In DNA form, the CDR3 reads TGTTCCAGCAGCTCATACCGCATGGTGCAAGGTGAAGCTTTCTTT. Its protein is CSSSSYRMVQGEAFF.

The chain couples TRBV7-9 to TRBJ1-2; D is unclear. The CDR3 contains 13 residues. Trimming took off 2 bases at V and 0 bases at J, with 4 bases between the two ends. CDR1 SEHNR and CDR2 FQNEAQ come from the germline V gene (reference sequence). The CDR3 region is CASSLLTNYGYTF. The CDR3 coding sequence is TGTGCCAGCAGCTTACTGACTAACTATGGCTACACCTTC. Looking up the rest from reference TRBV7-9 and TRBJ1-2 gives the full variable domain: DTGVSQNPRHKITKRGQNVTFRCDPISEHNRLYWYRQTLGQGPEFLTYFQNEAQLEKSRLLSDRFSAERPKGSFSTLEIQRTEQGDSAMYLCASSLLTNYGYTFGSGTRLTVV.

This clonotype was counted a few times. The chain links TRBV7-2 to TRBJ1-1; 7 bases fit TRBD1. Germline loops: CDR1 SGHTA, CDR2 FQGNSA. The CDR3 runs to 14 residues. V was clipped by 1 base and J by 6 bases; unmatched bases: 5. DNA of the CDR3: TGTGCCAGCAGCTTAGAATACAGGGGCCCTGAAGCTTTCTTT. Residues: CASSLEYRGPEAFF.

This clonotype was picked up many times. The chain links TRBV10-3 to TRBJ2-5, with TRBD2 matching over 11 bases. CDR1 ENHRY and CDR2 SYGVKD come from the germline V gene. The junction had 10 bases not matched to a gene; V was cut back by 6 bases and J by 4 bases. The CDR3 totals 16 residues. The CDR3 nucleotides read TGTGCCATCAGCACTTACACTAGCGGGAGTGGAGAGACCCAGTACTTC. Residues: CAISTYTSGSGETQYF.

The chain has TRBV2 and TRBJ1-2, with D perhaps TRBD1 (5 bases). The length of the CDR3 is 13 residues. Trimming shortened V by 1 base and J by 8 bases, and 11 bases separated the two germline ends. CDR1 SNHLY and CDR2 FYNNEI come from the germline V gene. Here the CDR3 DNA reads TGTGCCAGCAGTGAAGGGCGTCAGGGAGGCTACACCTTC. This gives the protein CASSEGRQGGYTF.

The chain links TRBV9 to TRBJ2-7, with 7 bases fitting TRBD2. The V gene's germline CDR1 is SGDLS and CDR2 YYNGEE. The CDR3 is 16 residues long. V was clipped by 4 bases and J by 5 bases; unmatched bases: 15. As DNA, the CDR3 is TGTGCCAGCAGCTTGGTGGGTTGGGAGGGTATCGACGAGCAGTACTTC. It specifies CASSLVGWEGIDEQYF.

This sequence joins TRBV2 and TRBJ2-7, with D possibly TRBD2 on 6 matching bases. The CDR3 contains 15 residues. Germline V gene sequence: CDR1 SNHLY, CDR2 FYNNEI. The V end was cut by 5 bases, the J end by 5 bases, with 19 bases between. CDR3: CASSPPLAGFNEQYF. The CDR3, as DNA: TGTGCCAGCAGTCCCCCCCTGGCGGGATTCAACGAGCAGTACTTC.

The rearrangement links TRBV20-1 to TRBJ1-2; no firm D call. In germline, CDR1 is DFQATT, CDR2 SNEGSKA (reference sequence). The CDR3 totals 14 residues. V was clipped by 6 bases and J by 4 bases, with 18 bases between them. The CDR3 DNA sequence: TGCAGTGCCAGCAGTTACTCAGGAATCTATGGCTACACCTTC. Protein: CSASSYSGIYGYTF.

This clonotype showed up many times. This chain uses TRBV15 with TRBJ1-2; TRBD1 agrees at 8 bases. CDR1 and CDR2 (germline): LNHNV, YYDKDF (reference sequence). The CDR3 runs to 15 residues. V lost 0 bases to trimming and J lost 8 bases; unmatched junction nucleotides: 8. The CDR3 here is CATSRDRGRGIGYTF. The CDR3 region has the DNA TGTGCCACCAGCAGAGACAGGGGGCGCGGAATCGGCTACACCTTC.

Ten or more counts support this clonotype. The chain recombines TRBV2 with TRBJ2-5; 9 bases are shared with TRBD1. Germline lookup yields CDR1 SNHLY and CDR2 FYNNEI. The CDR3 covers 13 residues. J gave up 5 bases and V 7 bases, and 5 bases lay outside the gene matches. The CDR3 here is CASTRDRVETQYF. In DNA form, the CDR3 reads TGTGCCAGCACCCGGGACAGGGTCGAGACCCAGTACTTC.

The J gene is TRBJ1-5, the V gene TRBV12-3 or TRBV12-4; 9 bases align to TRBD1. CDR3 length equals 15 residues. Trimming at V came to 7 bases and at J to 4 bases, leaving 8 bases not matched to a gene. The chain's CDR3 is CASTPGQGWNQPQHF. The DNA of the CDR3 is TGTGCCAGCACCCCGGGACAGGGCTGGAATCAGCCCCAGCATTTT.

This chain uses TRBV12-3 or TRBV12-4 with TRBJ2-6; D is undetermined. CDR3 size: 12 residues. Trimming took off 5 bases at V and 11 bases at J, with 10 bases between the two ends. In DNA, the CDR3 is TGTGCCAGCAGTCCGAGCTGGGACGTCCTGACTTTC. It translates to CASSPSWDVLTF.

This clonotype is a singleton in its sample. J is TRBJ2-6 and V is TRBV10-3; tentatively, D is TRBD1 (6 bases). Germline CDR1 and CDR2: ENHRY and SYGVKD. The CDR3 has 14 amino acids. V lost 3 bases to trimming and J lost 4 bases, with 7 bases between them. In DNA form, the CDR3 reads TGTGCCATCAGTGAAGGGACAGGGGCCAACGTCCTGACTTTC. Amino acids: CAISEGTGANVLTF.

This clonotype was picked up a small number of times. The V gene is TRBV14, the J gene TRBJ1-2; D gene ambiguous. Trimming took 5 bases from V and 4 from J, leaving 17 bases between them. The CDR3 consists of 15 residues. The germline V gene encodes CDR1 SGHDN and CDR2 FVKESK. Written as DNA, the CDR3 is TGTGCCAGCAGCTCACTCGGGGAATCCCTCTATGGCTACACCTTC. This encodes CASSSLGESLYGYTF. The whole variable domain, remainder taken from reference TRBV14 and TRBJ1-2, is EAGVTQFPSHSVIEKGQTVTLRCDPISGHDNLYWYRRVMGKEIKFLLHFVKESKQDESGMPNNRFLAERTGGTYSTLKVQPAELEDSGVYFCASSSLGESLYGYTFGSGTRLTVV.